The T cell receptor beta chain under discussion was sequenced for a study of cytomegalovirus exposure and HLA in healthy donors. Repertoires were generated with immunoSEQ multiplex PCR, while TCRdb's copy carries only in-frame clones and drops some. The sample holds approximately 44,000 clones, 88% seen once. This CDR3 comprises 12 residues. Germline-derived CDR1 and CDR2 are SEHNR and FQNEAQ (reference sequence). Trimming left V 5 bases short and J 5 bases short, with 9 bases between. Donors came from a validation cohort of 90 to 150 subjects, distinct from the first 666-subject cohort. Study-wide results and limits: Many donors shared some public TCRs, even though most TCR sequences were rare. Researchers counted about 150 TCR beta chains as cytomegalovirus-associated.

As for this clone: What it binds is not known.

Input material: PBMCs. The chain has TRBV7-9 and TRBJ1-1, with unresolved D. This receptor was taken from a woman in her twenties or thirties in good health and CMV-seronegative. The DNA of the CDR3 is TGTGCCAGCAGCCGTACTGAAACTGAAGCTTTCTTT. Translated, it gives CASSRTETEAFF.